These 15 T cell receptor beta chains came from one sample sequenced in a study of T cell responses to AZD1222 COVID-19 vaccine. Only in-frame clones appear in the TCRdb table, and some are missing; sequencing was by immunoSEQ multiplex PCR. Among 150,000 to 250,000 clones, 85% to 95% were seen once, and the ten largest hold roughly 1%. The specimen comprised peripheral blood, sampled 28 days after the second AZD1222 dose. These TCRs come from an adult who received the AZD1222 COVID-19 vaccine.

The V and J genes are TRBV6-1 and TRBJ1-2; 7 positions match TRBD1. The CDR3 totals 14 residues. The junction had 5 bases not matched to a gene; V was cut back by 5 bases and J by 2 bases. Germline V CDR1 and CDR2: MNHNS, SASEGT. CDR3 region: CASSRDRQNYGYTF. DNA of the CDR3: TGTGCCAGCAGTAGGGACAGACAGAACTATGGCTACACCTTC.

The V and J genes are TRBV20-1 and TRBJ1-4; a weak D match, TRBD1 (5 bases). Germline CDR1 is DFQATT and CDR2 is SNEGSKA (reference sequence). This CDR3 is built from 13 residues. V was cut by 3 bases and J by 8 bases, with 13 bases left in between. As DNA, the CDR3 is TGCAGTGCTAGTCGCGGGGGGGTAGAAAAACTGTTTTTT. This codes for CSASRGGVEKLFF.

J is TRBJ2-1 and V is TRBV5-1, with D tentatively TRBD1 (6 bases). V was cut by 1 base and J by 7 bases, with 9 bases left in between. Germline loops: CDR1 SGHRS, CDR2 YFSETQ. The CDR3 runs 13 residues. The CDR3 nucleotides read TGCGCCAGCAGCTTGAGGGACACGAATGAGCAGTTCTTC. Translating it yields CASSLRDTNEQFF.

The gene calls are TRBV9 and TRBJ2-7; TRBD1 is a possible D gene (5 bases). Trimming stripped 3 bases from V and 0 bases from J, with 7 bases between. Germline V lookup: CDR1 SGDLS, CDR2 YYNGEE. CDR3 length: 13 residues. CDR3 in DNA: TGTGCCAGCAGCGGAAGGGGCTCCTACGAGCAGTACTTC. Translated, it gives CASSGRGSYEQYF.

The CDR3 sequence is CASSLIFGTGAGNTIYF. The DNA for the CDR3 is TGTGCCAGCAGTTTAATTTTTGGGACAGGGGCTGGAAACACCATATATTTT. The chain is built from TRBV28 and TRBJ1-3; 10 bases line up with TRBD1. This CDR3 has 17 residues. Germline V CDR1 and CDR2: MDHEN, SYDVKM. V lost 2 bases to trimming and J lost 2 bases; unmatched junction nucleotides: 6.

V gene TRBV5-1 combines with J gene TRBJ2-5; 10 bases line up with TRBD1. The V and J ends lost 7 bases and 2 bases, in that order; junction bases with no gene match: 8. The CDR3 extends over 15 amino acids. The V gene's germline CDR1 is SGHRS and CDR2 YFSETQ. In nucleotides, the CDR3 is TGCGCCAGCTATCAACCGGGACAGGGGCAAGAGACCCAGTACTTC. This gives the protein CASYQPGQGQETQYF.

The chain joins TRBV10-3 to TRBJ1-5; tentatively, D is TRBD1 (6 bases). With 10 bases removed from V and 6 bases from J, the gap between germline ends came to 16 bases. Germline loops: CDR1 ENHRY, CDR2 SYGVKD. The CDR3 contains 13 residues. Written as DNA, the CDR3 is TGTGCCAGCCAAGGGGGGGGGCGTCAGCCCCAGCATTTT. This gives the protein CASQGGGRQPQHF.

The chain employs TRBV18 and TRBJ1-1; 9 positions match TRBD1. This CDR3 contains 17 residues. J lost 2 bases, V lost 3 bases, and 10 bases had no gene match. CDR1 KGHSH and CDR2 LQKENI come from the germline V gene. The CDR3 coding sequence is TGTGCCAGCTCACCCCTGTATGGGACAGGGAGTAACACTGAAGCTTTCTTT. Protein: CASSPLYGTGSNTEAFF.

The V and J genes are TRBV7-9 and TRBJ2-5; D is undetermined. Trimming removed 7 bases from V and 5 bases from J, with 20 bases in between. This CDR3 has 15 residues. Germline V CDR1 and CDR2: SEHNR, FQNEAQ (reference sequence). CDR3 sequence: CASNTKRRQEETQYF. The CDR3 DNA reads TGTGCCAGCAACACTAAGAGACGCCAGGAGGAGACCCAGTACTTC.

The rearrangement links TRBV15 to TRBJ1-4, with D possibly being TRBD1 (5 bases). In germline, CDR1 is LNHNV, CDR2 YYDKDF (reference sequence). The CDR3 runs 15 residues. The V gene lost 9 bases and the J gene lost 3 bases, with 17 bases spanning the gap. The CDR3 protein is CATGGKARANEKLFF. In nucleotides, the CDR3 is TGTGCCACGGGGGGGAAGGCCAGGGCTAATGAAAAACTGTTTTTT.

This rearrangement joins TRBV7-2 to TRBJ1-2; D is perhaps TRBD1 (5 bases). Trimming pared 3 bases from V and 3 bases from J, leaving 8 bases between. This CDR3 spans 13 amino acids. Germline CDR1 SGHTA, CDR2 FQGNSA. The CDR3 region has the DNA TGTGCCAGCAGCTTTGGGGCAGACTATGGCTACACCTTC. Encoded protein: CASSFGADYGYTF.

The chain joins TRBV19 to TRBJ1-5; the match to TRBD1 covers 7 bases. Unmatched junction bases numbered 7, after V lost 7 bases and J lost 4 bases. Germline CDR1 and CDR2: LNHDA and SQIVND (reference sequence). The CDR3 has 14 amino acids. This chain's CDR3 is CASTRDSTNQPQHF. In DNA form, the CDR3 reads TGTGCCAGTACCCGGGACAGCACTAATCAGCCCCAGCATTTT. Drawing the rest from reference TRBV19 and TRBJ1-5, the complete variable domain is DGGITQSPKYLFRKEGQNVTLSCEQNLNHDAMYWYRQDPGQGLRLIYYSQIVNDFQKGDIAEGYSVSREKKESFPLTVTSAQKNPTAFYLCASTRDSTNQPQHFGDGTRLSIL.

The chain joins TRBV2 to TRBJ1-3; unclear D gene. Germline CDR1 and CDR2: SNHLY and FYNNEI. This CDR3 comprises 15 residues. V lost 6 bases, J lost 2 bases, and 14 bases lay in between. CDR3 sequence reads: CASSGEQVAGNTIYF. CDR3 DNA: TGTGCCAGCAGCGGGGAGCAGGTCGCTGGAAACACCATATATTTT. Using reference TRBV2 and TRBJ1-3 for the parts outside the CDR3, the full variable domain is EPEVTQTPSHQVTQMGQEVILRCVPISNHLYFYWYRQILGQKVEFLVSFYNNEISEKSEIFDDQFSVERPDGSNFTLKIRSTKLEDSAMYFCASSGEQVAGNTIYFGEGSWLTVV.

The sample holds a few counts of this clone. The chain employs TRBV19 and TRBJ2-3; perhaps TRBD2 as D (6 bases). V was clipped by 1 base and J by 3 bases, with 17 bases between them. The CDR3 totals 17 residues. The germline gives CDR1 LNHDA, CDR2 SQIVND (reference sequence). The DNA for the CDR3 is TGTGCCAGTAGTATAGTCCCCCCTATCGCGGGGACAGATACGCAGTATTTT. This gives the protein CASSIVPPIAGTDTQYF.

The chain is built from TRBV5-1 and TRBJ1-1; weak D call: TRBD1 (6 bases). The germline gives CDR1 SGHRS, CDR2 YFSETQ. There are 16 residues in the CDR3. Trimming took 3 bases from V and 2 from J, leaving 17 bases between them. Here the CDR3 reads CASSSLTRGENTEAFF. The CDR3 coding sequence is TGCGCCAGCAGCTCATTAACCAGGGGCGAAAACACTGAAGCTTTCTTT.